These 24 T cell receptor beta chains originate from one sample sequenced in a study of cytomegalovirus exposure and HLA in healthy donors. The study ran its PCR with 60 Vbeta and 13 Jbeta primers. Profiled with immunoSEQ multiplex PCR; TCRdb holds only in-frame clones, not every one. This sample yields about 150,000 clones, of which 80% to 85% are seen a single time; roughly 1.9% belongs to the top ten. The specimen sequenced was PBMCs. Source of these receptors: a man between 18 and 35 years old in good health and CMV-seronegative.

The chain recombines TRBV5-1 with TRBJ2-1, with 7 bases identical to TRBD2. V shed 3 bases, J shed 3 bases, and the junction held 3 bases outside the gene matches. Germline V lookup: CDR1 SGHRS, CDR2 YFSETQ. The CDR3 has 14 amino acids. CDR3 sequence (DNA): TGCGCCAGCAGCTCGGGAGGTGGCTACAATGAGCAGTTCTTC. As protein: CASSSGGGYNEQFF.

The chain joins TRBV13 to TRBJ2-1; TRBD1 aligns across 7 bases. The V segment lost 5 bases and the J segment 1 base; nucleotides outside the gene matches: 8. Germline CDR1 reads PRHDT; CDR2 reads FYEKMQ (reference sequence). CDR3 length equals 16 residues. CDR3 bases: TGTGCCAGCAGCCTTGGACAGGTTCTTTCCTACAATGAGCAGTTCTTC. It codes for CASSLGQVLSYNEQFF.

The V call is TRBV7-2, the J call TRBJ2-7; 8 bases map to TRBD2. Germline V gene lookup returns CDR1 SGHTA and CDR2 FQGNSA. The CDR3 consists of 15 residues. The V and J ends lost 5 bases and 3 bases, in that order; junction bases with no gene match: 9. CDR3 nucleotide sequence: TGTGCCAGCAGCCTCGGGCTAGCGGGTGGCTACGAGCAGTACTTC. It encodes CASSLGLAGGYEQYF.

The chain links TRBV19 to TRBJ1-2, with 8 bases aligning to TRBD1. This CDR3 contains 15 residues. The junction had 9 bases not matched to a gene; V was cut back by 9 bases and J by 0 bases. Germline CDR1 is LNHDA and CDR2 is SQIVND (reference sequence). The CDR3 DNA follows: TGTGCCAGCGTAGGGACAGGCAGAGCTAACTATGGCTACACCTTC. Protein product: CASVGTGRANYGYTF.

This clone was seen just once. This chain connects TRBV28 to TRBJ2-1, with TRBD1 identical over 8 bases. The length of the CDR3 is 14 residues. With 7 bases clipped from V and 6 bases from J, the junction kept 8 bases outside the gene matches. Per the germline V gene, CDR1 is MDHEN and CDR2 is SYDVKM. Here the CDR3 DNA reads TGTGCCAGCACCCTGCCGACAGGGGCCAATGAGCAGTTCTTC. The encoded protein is CASTLPTGANEQFF.

This rearrangement joins TRBV7-9 to TRBJ1-2, with no clear D. V was pared by 5 bases and J by 4 bases, with 17 bases between. Germline values: CDR1 SEHNR, CDR2 FQNEAQ (reference sequence). The CDR3 is 15 residues long. The CDR3 reads CASSPGTGSAYGYTF. In nucleotides, the CDR3 is TGTGCCAGCAGCCCAGGTACCGGCTCAGCCTATGGCTACACCTTC. Full variable domain (remainder filled in from reference TRBV7-9 and TRBJ1-2): DTGVSQNPRHKITKRGQNVTFRCDPISEHNRLYWYRQTLGQGPEFLTYFQNEAQLEKSRLLSDRFSAERPKGSFSTLEIQRTEQGDSAMYLCASSPGTGSAYGYTFGSGTRLTVV.

This chain joins TRBV6-5 and TRBJ1-2; no definite D call. V was shortened by 4 bases and J by 0 bases, with 9 bases between the two germline ends. This CDR3 has 14 amino acids. Germline CDR1 reads MNHEY; CDR2 reads SVGAGI. CDR3 protein: CASSLSSTNYGYTF. CDR3 nucleotides: TGTGCCAGCAGTTTATCCAGTACTAACTATGGCTACACCTTC.

This rearrangement joins TRBV28 to TRBJ1-1; the match to TRBD1 covers 7 bases. In germline, CDR1 is MDHEN, CDR2 SYDVKM. CDR3 length: 14 residues. J was trimmed by 3 bases and V by 5 bases; bases with no gene match: 6. This CDR3 reads CASSSGQGDTEAFF. CDR3 bases: TGTGCCAGCAGTAGCGGTCAGGGGGACACTGAAGCTTTCTTT.

This clone was observed a handful of times. The V and J genes are TRBV9 and TRBJ1-5; TRBD1 aligns across 10 bases. CDR1 and CDR2 (germline): SGDLS, YYNGEE. Trimming took 2 bases from V and 6 from J; bases not matched to a gene: 5. The CDR3 covers 15 residues. Written as DNA, the CDR3 is TGTGCCAGCAGCGTTGGGACAGGGGTTGGTCAGCCCCAGCATTTT. As protein: CASSVGTGVGQPQHF.

This chain joins TRBV19 and TRBJ2-7, with TRBD2 as a possible D gene (7 bases). V lost 2 bases and J 2 bases, leaving 13 bases between the germline ends. CDR1 LNHDA and CDR2 SQIVND come from the germline V gene (reference sequence). There are 15 residues in the CDR3. Written as DNA, the CDR3 is TGTGCCAGTAGTATATATTCGGGGGGCCCCTACGAGCAGTACTTC. Encoded protein: CASSIYSGGPYEQYF.

This chain uses TRBV28 with TRBJ2-7; TRBD2 matches at 8 bases. Germline V gene data show CDR1 as MDHEN and CDR2 as SYDVKM. After removal of 8 bases from V and 6 bases from J, the junction contained 6 bases not matched to a gene. This CDR3 has 12 amino acids. In nucleotides, the CDR3 is TGTGCCAGCGCCCGGGGGGGTAGCGAGCAGTACTTC. This sequence encodes CASARGGSEQYF.

The table lists this clone with a few counts. The J gene is TRBJ2-1, the V gene TRBV5-6; TRBD2 aligns across 7 bases. The CDR3 sequence is 13 residues long. V lost 4 bases, J lost 13 bases, and 11 bases stayed unmatched. The V gene's germline CDR1 is SGHDT and CDR2 YYEEEE. CDR3 loop: CASSPGGSFVQFF. The CDR3 DNA is TGTGCCAGCAGCCCGGGGGGAAGCTTCGTTCAGTTCTTC.

V gene TRBV7-9 combines with J gene TRBJ2-7; D gene uncertain. CDR3 length equals 15 residues. Deletions cut 5 bases from V and 0 bases from J, with 14 bases between. Germline-derived CDR1 and CDR2 are SEHNR and FQNEAQ (reference sequence). In DNA form, the CDR3 reads TGTGCCAGCAGCCCGGGTTTCTTAAGCTCCTACGAGCAGTACTTC. Translated: CASSPGFLSSYEQYF.

The rearrangement joins TRBV27 to TRBJ2-5; the D gene is possibly TRBD1 (5 bases). The end of the DNA is better explained by TRBJ2-7, so the J call may be wrong. The CDR3 covers 13 residues. Germline assignment: CDR1 MNHEY and CDR2 SMNVEV (reference sequence). The CDR3 spells CASRRALTYEQYF. As DNA, the CDR3 is TGTGCCAGCCGCAGGGCCTTGACGTACGAGCAGTACTTC.

The chain joins TRBV7-8 to TRBJ2-1; tentative D call: TRBD1 (6 bases). This CDR3 is 13 amino acids long. V was shortened by 5 bases and J by 3 bases, with 8 bases between the two germline ends. The germline V gene has CDR1 SGHVS and CDR2 FQNEAQ. CDR3: CASSMDSYNEQFF. DNA for the CDR3: TGTGCCAGCAGCATGGACAGCTACAATGAGCAGTTCTTC.

The rearrangement uses TRBV30 and TRBJ1-1, with a weak D call TRBD1 (5 bases). Between the trimmed V and J ends, which lost 5 bases and 5 bases, there was a span of 9 bases. CDR1 and CDR2 from the germline V gene are GTSNPN and SVGIG (reference sequence). The CDR3 sequence is 11 residues long. The CDR3 DNA follows: TGTGCCTGGGCAGGGTGGACTGAAGCTTTCTTT. Protein: CAWAGWTEAFF.

V is TRBV28 and J is TRBJ2-5; 7 nucleotides match TRBD1. CDR1 and CDR2 from the germline V gene are MDHEN and SYDVKM. V shed 3 bases, J shed 5 bases, and the junction held 6 bases outside the gene matches. The CDR3 consists of 14 residues. The chain's CDR3 is CASSFQQGIETQYF. The CDR3 region has the DNA TGTGCCAGCAGTTTCCAACAGGGGATCGAGACCCAGTACTTC.

About this clone itself: An end of the junction does not agree with germline; a read error may underlie this. The rearrangement links TRBV9 to TRBJ2-7; D remains unclear. CDR3 length: 15 residues. CDR1 is SGDLS, CDR2 YYNGEE, per germline. CDR3 region: CVSSPRGDPDYEQYF. CDR3 coding DNA: TGTGTCAGCAGCCCTAGAGGAGACCCGGACTACGAGCAGTACTTC.

The chain carries TRBV27 and TRBJ2-7, with 8 bases that match TRBD1. Trimming took 6 bases from V and 2 from J; bases not matched to a gene: 12. Germline V gives CDR1 MNHEY, CDR2 SMNVEV (reference sequence). The length of the CDR3 is 16 residues. CDR3 nucleotide sequence: TGTGCCAGCAGCTACTATGGAGACAGGGGCGCCTACGAGCAGTACTTC. Its protein product is CASSYYGDRGAYEQYF.

The rearrangement links TRBV7-9 to TRBJ1-1; no definite D call. Germline V lookup: CDR1 SEHNR, CDR2 FQNEAQ (reference sequence). This CDR3 region has 15 residues. V dropped 0 bases and J dropped 0 bases, with 8 bases sitting between them. The CDR3 loop reads CASSLARSVNTEAFF. The CDR3 DNA reads as TGTGCCAGCAGCTTAGCGCGGTCGGTGAACACTGAAGCTTTCTTT.

This clone was observed a few times. The V and J genes are TRBV19 and TRBJ2-1; D may be TRBD2 (5 bases). Germline CDR1 reads LNHDA; CDR2 reads SQIVND (reference sequence). V lost 2 bases, J lost 8 bases, and 10 bases lay in between. This CDR3 has 13 residues. In DNA, the CDR3 is TGTGCCAGTAGTATAACTAGGTTCGATGAGCAGTTCTTC. The encoded protein is CASSITRFDEQFF. Using reference TRBV19 and TRBJ2-1 for the parts outside the CDR3, the full variable domain is DGGITQSPKYLFRKEGQNVTLSCEQNLNHDAMYWYRQDPGQGLRLIYYSQIVNDFQKGDIAEGYSVSREKKESFPLTVTSAQKNPTAFYLCASSITRFDEQFFGPGTRLTVL.

This clone was seen only a few times. The rearrangement uses TRBV6-1 and TRBJ1-4; D is unresolved. Germline CDR1 and CDR2: MNHNS and SASEGT. CDR3 length equals 15 residues. The V end was cut by 6 bases, the J end by 8 bases, with 19 bases between. The CDR3 nucleotides are TGTGCCAGCAGCAGCTATCCAGGTATAGACGAAAAACTGTTTTTT. It is translated as CASSSYPGIDEKLFF.

V is TRBV28 and J is TRBJ2-1, with 10 bases that match TRBD2. J was trimmed by 0 bases and V by 4 bases; bases with no gene match: 12. Germline V gives CDR1 MDHEN, CDR2 SYDVKM. The CDR3 contains 19 residues. This CDR3 is CASSWGAGGTMISYNEQFF. CDR3 nucleotides: TGTGCCAGCAGTTGGGGAGCGGGAGGGACGATGATCTCCTACAATGAGCAGTTCTTC.

V and J are TRBV19 and TRBJ1-2; weak D call: TRBD1 (6 bases). Germline assignment: CDR1 LNHDA and CDR2 SQIVND (reference sequence). The V end was cut by 7 bases, the J end by 2 bases, with 20 bases between. This CDR3 is built from 16 residues. In DNA form, the CDR3 reads TGTGCCAGTACCAGGGGAGGGGCCATTAAAAACTATGGCTACACCTTC. It translates to CASTRGGAIKNYGYTF.